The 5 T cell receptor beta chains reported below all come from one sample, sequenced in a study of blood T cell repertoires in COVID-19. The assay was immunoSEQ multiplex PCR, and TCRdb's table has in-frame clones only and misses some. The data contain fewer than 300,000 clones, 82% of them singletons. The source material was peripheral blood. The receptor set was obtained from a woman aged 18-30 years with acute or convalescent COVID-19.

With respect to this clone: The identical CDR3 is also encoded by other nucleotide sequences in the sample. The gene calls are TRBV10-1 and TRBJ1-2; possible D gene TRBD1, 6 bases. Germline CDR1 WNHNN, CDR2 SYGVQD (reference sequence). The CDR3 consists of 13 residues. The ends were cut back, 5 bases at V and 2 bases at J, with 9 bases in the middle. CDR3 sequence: CASSPDRNYGYTF. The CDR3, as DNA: TGCGCCAGCAGTCCAGACAGGAACTATGGCTACACCTTC.

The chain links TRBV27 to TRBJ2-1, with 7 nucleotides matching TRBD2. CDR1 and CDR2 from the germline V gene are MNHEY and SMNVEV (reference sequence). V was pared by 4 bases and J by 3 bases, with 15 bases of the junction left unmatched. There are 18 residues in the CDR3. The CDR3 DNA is TGTGCCAGCAGTTACTTAACGGGGCTAGCGGCTTACTACAATGAGCAGTTCTTC. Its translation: CASSYLTGLAAYYNEQFF.

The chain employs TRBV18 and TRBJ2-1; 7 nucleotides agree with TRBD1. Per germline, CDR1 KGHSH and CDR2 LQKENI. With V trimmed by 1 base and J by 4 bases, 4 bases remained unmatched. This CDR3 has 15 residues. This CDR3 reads CASSPRGTAYNEQFF. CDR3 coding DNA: TGTGCCAGCTCACCACGGGGGACAGCATACAATGAGCAGTTCTTC. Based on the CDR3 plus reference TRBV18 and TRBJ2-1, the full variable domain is NAGVMQNPRHLVRRRGQEARLRCSPMKGHSHVYWYRQLPEEGLKFMVYLQKENIIDESGMPKERFSAEFPKEGPSILRIQQVVRGDSAAYFCASSPRGTAYNEQFFGPGTRLTVL.

The CDR3: CASSSSGGLQFF. CDR3 bases: TGTGCCAGTAGTTCGTCCGGGGGTCTGCAGTTCTTC. V gene TRBV19 combines with J gene TRBJ2-1; a possible D gene is TRBD2 (6 bases). The CDR3 is 12 amino acids. Trimming cost V 5 bases and J 12 bases, with 14 bases left between them. CDR1 and CDR2 from the germline V gene are LNHDA and SQIVND (reference sequence).

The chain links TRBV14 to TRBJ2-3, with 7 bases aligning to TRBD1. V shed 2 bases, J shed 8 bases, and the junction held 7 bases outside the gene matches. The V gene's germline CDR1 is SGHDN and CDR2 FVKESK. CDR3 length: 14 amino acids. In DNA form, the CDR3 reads TGTGCCAGCAGCCAACTCCTCGGACAGGCTACGCAGTATTTT. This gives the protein CASSQLLGQATQYF.